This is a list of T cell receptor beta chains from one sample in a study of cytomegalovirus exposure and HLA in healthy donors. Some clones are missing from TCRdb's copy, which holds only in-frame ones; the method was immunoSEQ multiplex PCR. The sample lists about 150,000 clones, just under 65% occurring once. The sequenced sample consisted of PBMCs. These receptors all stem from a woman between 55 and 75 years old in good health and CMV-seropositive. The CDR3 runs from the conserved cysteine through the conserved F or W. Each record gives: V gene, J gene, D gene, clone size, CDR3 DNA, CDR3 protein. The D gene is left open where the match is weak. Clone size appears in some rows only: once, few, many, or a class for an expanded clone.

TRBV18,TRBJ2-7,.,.,TGTGCCAGCTCACCACCCACACTAGCTCAGGTGCAGTACTTC,CASSPPTLAQVQYF
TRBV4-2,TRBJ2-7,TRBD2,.,TGTGCCAGCAGCCAAGATCTGGTAGCGGGAGGATACGAGCAGTACTTC,CASSQDLVAGGYEQYF
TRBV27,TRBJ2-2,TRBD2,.,TGTGCCAGCAGTATGGGCCTTACTAGCGGTACCACCGGGGAGCTGTTTTTT,CASSMGLTSGTTGELFF
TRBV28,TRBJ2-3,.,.,TGTGCCAGCAGTAGTATTTGGGGCCACGCTAGCACAGATACGCAGTATTTT,CASSSIWGHASTDTQYF
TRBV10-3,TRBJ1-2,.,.,TGTGCCACCAGTGAGGCGGACACCTCCTATGGCTACACCTTC,CATSEADTSYGYTF
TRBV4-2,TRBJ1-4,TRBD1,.,TGTGCCAGCAGCCACCAAGGGACAGGGGGGAGGTCTAATGAAAAACTGTTTTTT,CASSHQGTGGRSNEKLFF
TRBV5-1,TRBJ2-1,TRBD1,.,TGCGCCAGCAGCCTGCCGGGACAGGGGACGGCTAATGAGCAGTTCTTC,CASSLPGQGTANEQFF
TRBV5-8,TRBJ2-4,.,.,TGTGCCAGCAGCTTGGTGGTGGGGGCGGCCAAAAACATTCAGTACTTC,CASSLVVGAAKNIQYF
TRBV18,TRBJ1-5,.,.,TGTGCCAGCTCGAGGGACAACAATCAGCCCCAGCATTTT,CASSRDNNQPQHF
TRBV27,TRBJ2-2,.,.,TGTGCCAGCAGTTTAAGGGGGAGCCCCGGGGAGCTGTTTTTT,CASSLRGSPGELFF
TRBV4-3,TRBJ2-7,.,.,TGCGCCAGCAGCCAAGATACCAGGCCACTTCCCCCCTACGAGCAGTACTTC,CASSQDTRPLPPYEQYF
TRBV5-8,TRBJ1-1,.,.,TGTGCCAGCAGCAAGACACCGACTGAAGCTTTCTTT,CASSKTPTEAFF
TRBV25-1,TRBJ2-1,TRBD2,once,TGTGCCAGCAGTCCTAGCGGGAGCTACAATGAGCAGTTCTTC,CASSPSGSYNEQFF
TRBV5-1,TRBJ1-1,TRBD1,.,TGCGCCAGCAGGATGGGACAGACCAACACTGAAGCTTTCTTT,CASRMGQTNTEAFF
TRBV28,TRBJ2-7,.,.,TGTGCCAGCAGGCCCGCGACAGAAAACGAGCAGTACTTC,CASRPATENEQYF
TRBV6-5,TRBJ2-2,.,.,TGTGCCAGCAGTTACTATGGGACAGGGGAGCTGTTTTTT,CASSYYGTGELFF
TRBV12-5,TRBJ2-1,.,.,TGTGCTAGTGGTCCGGGTGGGAGCGGATCCTACAATGAGCAGTTCTTC,CASGPGGSGSYNEQFF
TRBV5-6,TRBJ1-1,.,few,TGTGCCAGCAGCTTGGTACAGACTGAAGCTTTCTTT,CASSLVQTEAFF
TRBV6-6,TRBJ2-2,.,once,TGTGCCAGCAGTTATTCGGGTGCGAACACCGGGGAGCTGTTTTTT,CASSYSGANTGELFF
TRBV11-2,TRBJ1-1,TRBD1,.,TGTGCCAGCAAGAGACAGGGTAACACTGAAGCTTTCTTT,CASKRQGNTEAFF